This TCR beta chain appears in the sequencing data of a study of shared T cell receptors in the human thymus. Clones were read by immunoSEQ multiplex PCR, and TCRdb kept only the in-frame ones, dropping some. The sample comprises 700,000 to 750,000 clones, 80% to 90% of which are singletons, and roughly 0.01% rests with the top ten. The CDR3 contains 19 residues. Trimming removed 3 bases from V and 2 bases from J; junction bases left unmatched: 13. Germline V lookup: CDR1 MGHRA, CDR2 YSYEKL. These data were also filed under a second study, of human thymus T cells. From that second work: Among the donors, all were healthy Finnish infants having corrective surgery for congenital heart defects. During corrective heart surgery, resections were taken, and the thymus tissue came from them. It looked as if thymic and blood repertoires used V and J genes in a biased way. Unrelated people showed highly overlapping thymic repertoires, related research reported.

The sample taken for sequencing was thymocytes. This receptor was taken from a girl in the first two years of life with a congenital heart defect. The rearrangement uses TRBV4-1 and TRBJ2-5; 12 bases are shared with TRBD2. The CDR3 loop reads CASSQISPTSGGGQETQYF. As DNA, the CDR3 is TGCGCCAGCAGCCAGATAAGCCCGACTAGCGGGGGAGGGCAAGAGACCCAGTACTTC.